A single sample is the source of the 30 T cell receptor beta chains below, sequenced in a study of T cell responses to AZD1222 COVID-19 vaccine. Method: immunoSEQ multiplex PCR; TCRdb's copy keeps in-frame clones and lacks some. The sample lists just under 95,000 clones, 88% occurring once. The sample in question was peripheral blood, obtained on day 0 of AZD1222 vaccination. Source of these receptors: an adult in good health.

V is TRBV5-6 and J is TRBJ1-3, with D unclear. CDR1 and CDR2 (germline): SGHDT, YYEEEE. The CDR3 has 15 residues. The ends were cut back, 5 bases at V and 0 bases at J, with 12 bases in the middle. This CDR3 is CASSYPRSSGNTIYF. DNA of the CDR3: TGTGCCAGCAGTTACCCTCGCTCCTCTGGAAACACCATATATTTT.

This clone was found a few times. The V gene is TRBV27, the J gene TRBJ2-2; possibly TRBD1 for D (6 bases). This CDR3 contains 16 residues. Germline values: CDR1 MNHEY, CDR2 SMNVEV (reference sequence). Trimming pared 2 bases from V and 7 bases from J, leaving 17 bases between. This chain's CDR3 is CASSLKGQGRVGELFF. The DNA for the CDR3 is TGTGCCAGCAGTTTAAAAGGGCAGGGGCGGGTCGGGGAGCTGTTTTTT.

In its sample, this clone was seen once. The chain carries TRBV6-6 and TRBJ1-3, with D unclear. Germline assignment: CDR1 MNHNY and CDR2 SVGAGI (reference sequence). The CDR3 contains 17 residues. The V and J ends lost 5 bases and 7 bases respectively, with 24 bases between them. The CDR3 is CASSRSTSGPAGNTIYF. CDR3 sequence (DNA): TGTGCCAGCAGTCGATCTACCTCCGGTCCTGCCGGGAACACCATATATTTT.

The V and J genes are TRBV11-2 and TRBJ1-1; the match to TRBD1 covers 7 bases. This CDR3 is built from 13 residues. Germline values: CDR1 SGHAT, CDR2 FQNNGV. After removal of 6 bases from V and 1 base from J, the junction contained 2 bases not matched to a gene. Here the CDR3 DNA reads TGTGCCAGCAGTCGGACAGGGAACACTGAAGCTTTCTTT. This codes for CASSRTGNTEAFF.

J is TRBJ1-5 and V is TRBV6-2 or TRBV6-3; D gene unclear. This CDR3 is built from 14 residues. The V end was cut by 2 bases, the J end by 5 bases, with 10 bases between. CDR1 is MNHEY and CDR2 is SVGEGT in the germline V gene. The CDR3 protein is CASSYLRGDQPQHF. The CDR3 nucleotides are TGTGCCAGCAGTTACCTCCGCGGTGATCAGCCCCAGCATTTT.

This chain uses TRBV29-1 with TRBJ1-1; D may be TRBD1 (5 bases). V shed 3 bases and J shed 2 bases, with 19 bases lying between them. The CDR3 loop spans 16 amino acids. Germline V gene data show CDR1 as SQVTM and CDR2 as ANQGSEA. The CDR3 region is CSVDGREGIINTEAFF. The CDR3 DNA reads TGCAGCGTTGACGGCAGGGAGGGGATCATTAACACTGAAGCTTTCTTT.

The chain combines TRBV6-5 with TRBJ2-1, with D perhaps matching TRBD1 (6 bases). Trimming stripped 0 bases from V and 8 bases from J, with 17 bases between. The germline CDR1 and CDR2 sequences are MNHEY and SVGAGI. This CDR3 contains 16 residues. The CDR3 sequence: CASSYSTGLFLDEQFF. CDR3 DNA sequence: TGTGCCAGCAGTTACTCTACAGGGCTGTTTTTGGATGAGCAGTTCTTC.

This chain uses TRBV6-5 with TRBJ1-5, with 11 bases aligning to TRBD1. Germline V gives CDR1 MNHEY, CDR2 SVGAGI. The CDR3 sequence is 15 residues long. V lost 6 bases to trimming and J lost 2 bases; unmatched junction nucleotides: 3. The CDR3 reads CASSTGQGGNQPQHF. In DNA form, the CDR3 reads TGTGCCAGCAGCACGGGACAGGGGGGCAATCAGCCCCAGCATTTT.

The chain has TRBV5-1 and TRBJ1-4, with D possibly matching TRBD1 (6 bases). The V gene lost 2 bases and the J gene lost 4 bases, with 9 bases spanning the gap. Germline V lookup: CDR1 SGHRS, CDR2 YFSETQ. The CDR3 has 14 residues. This chain's CDR3 is CASSLPGDNEKLFF. The CDR3 DNA reads TGCGCCAGCAGCTTACCAGGGGATAATGAAAAACTGTTTTTT.

The chain is built from TRBV30 and TRBJ1-1, with TRBD1 matching 9 bases. The germline V gene has CDR1 GTSNPN and CDR2 SVGIG (reference sequence). J lost 5 bases, V lost 4 bases, and 5 bases had no gene match. The CDR3 has 13 amino acids. CDR3 nucleotide sequence: TGTGCCTGGAAAGGGGACAGGGAAACTGAAGCTTTCTTT. This sequence encodes CAWKGDRETEAFF.

This chain links TRBV28 with TRBJ2-5, with TRBD1 matching 7 bases. The CDR3 has 15 amino acids. Unmatched junction bases numbered 9, after V lost 4 bases and J lost 4 bases. Germline V gives CDR1 MDHEN, CDR2 SYDVKM. CDR3 sequence: CASSSTGAVLETQYF. The CDR3 DNA follows: TGTGCCAGCAGTTCAACAGGGGCAGTATTAGAGACCCAGTACTTC.

The CDR3, as DNA: TGTGCCAGCAGCCCCAGTCGTAGCGGGGGGGCCTGGGGTGAGCAGTTCTTC. This encodes CASSPSRSGGAWGEQFF. J is TRBJ2-1 and V is TRBV5-6; TRBD2 aligns across 11 bases. Germline V gene lookup returns CDR1 SGHDT and CDR2 YYEEEE. This CDR3 contains 17 residues. With V trimmed by 4 bases and J by 9 bases, 15 bases remained unmatched.

This chain links TRBV7-2 with TRBJ1-2; weak D call: TRBD1 (5 bases). The CDR3 sequence is 14 residues long. V gave up 5 bases and J gave up 6 bases, with 16 bases separating them. Germline values: CDR1 SGHTA, CDR2 FQGNSA. The CDR3 DNA reads TGTGCCAGCAGCCCCGGGGCCTATGGGGATGGCTACACCTTC. Translating it yields CASSPGAYGDGYTF.

This clone was observed once. The chain uses TRBV5-1 and TRBJ2-7; 7 bases match TRBD1. Trimming cost V 4 bases and J 0 bases; bases outside gene matches: 10. The CDR3 extends over 16 amino acids. CDR1 is SGHRS, CDR2 YFSETQ, per germline. The CDR3 region is CASSPGAHRGSYEQYF. DNA of the CDR3: TGCGCCAGCAGCCCCGGGGCCCACAGGGGCTCCTACGAGCAGTACTTC.

This chain uses TRBV19 with TRBJ1-3; tentatively, D is TRBD1 (5 bases). Trimming left V 5 bases short and J 0 bases short, with 20 bases between. CDR1 is LNHDA and CDR2 is SQIVND in the germline V gene (reference sequence). This CDR3 contains 18 residues. The DNA of the CDR3 is TGTGCCAGTAGTTGGGGCGTAGGGCCTGCTAACTCTGGAAACACCATATATTTT. The encoded protein is CASSWGVGPANSGNTIYF.

DNA for the CDR3: TGTGCCAGCTCCGACAGACTCGGTAATGGCTACACCTTC. Translation gives CASSDRLGNGYTF. The V and J genes are TRBV19 and TRBJ1-2; D is possibly TRBD1 (5 bases). This CDR3 is 13 amino acids long. Germline loops: CDR1 LNHDA, CDR2 SQIVND (reference sequence). V was shortened by 9 bases and J by 6 bases, with 17 bases between the two germline ends.

The genes are TRBV3-1 (or the pseudogene TRBV3-2) and TRBJ2-2, with 7 bases that match TRBD2. This CDR3 has 16 amino acids. CDR1 and CDR2 (germline): LGHDT, YNNKEL (reference sequence). Trimming took 1 base from V and 4 from J; bases not matched to a gene: 6. This chain's CDR3 is CASSQVGGTRTGELFF. The CDR3 DNA reads as TGTGCCAGCAGCCAAGTGGGGGGGACCCGCACCGGGGAGCTGTTTTTT.

The chain couples TRBV7-2 to TRBJ1-1; TRBD1 agrees at 10 bases. The CDR3 runs to 16 residues. V trimming: 1 base; J trimming: 4 bases; junction bases outside the gene matches: 6. The germline CDR1 and CDR2 sequences are SGHTA and FQGNSA. CDR3 coding DNA: TGTGCCAGCAGCTTAGTGGGGACAGGGGAAGGCACTGAAGCTTTCTTT. It translates to CASSLVGTGEGTEAFF.

V and J are TRBV5-4 and TRBJ1-1; D is perhaps TRBD1 (5 bases). CDR1 is SGHNT and CDR2 is YYREEE in the germline V gene (reference sequence). CDR3 size: 15 residues. Trimming pared 0 bases from V and 3 bases from J, leaving 12 bases between. Here the CDR3 DNA reads TGTGCCAGCAGCTTGGATCCGGGGACCTACACTGAAGCTTTCTTT. This codes for CASSLDPGTYTEAFF. Full variable domain (rest looked up from reference TRBV5-4 and TRBJ1-1): ETGVTQSPTHLIKTRGQQVTLRCSSQSGHNTVSWYQQALGQGPQFIFQYYREEENGRGNFPPRFSGLQFPNYSSELNVNALELDDSALYLCASSLDPGTYTEAFFGQGTRLTVV.

The chain is built from TRBV5-1 and TRBJ1-5, with 9 bases aligning to TRBD1. The V segment lost 4 bases and the J segment 7 bases; nucleotides outside the gene matches: 3. CDR3 size: 13 residues. Germline V gene lookup returns CDR1 SGHRS and CDR2 YFSETQ. The CDR3 sequence is CASSATGGQPQHF. The CDR3 DNA is TGCGCCAGCAGCGCGACAGGGGGACAGCCCCAGCATTTT.

CDR3 in amino acids: CASSLRLSSTDTQYF. The DNA of the CDR3 is TGTGCCAGCAGCTTAAGACTATCTAGCACAGATACGCAGTATTTT. The genes are TRBV13 and TRBJ2-3, with TRBD2 as a possible D gene (5 bases). The CDR3 length is 15 residues. Trimming left V 2 bases short and J 0 bases short, with 9 bases between. Germline V gene data show CDR1 as PRHDT and CDR2 as FYEKMQ (reference sequence). Full variable domain (outside the CDR3, taken from reference TRBV13 and TRBJ2-3): AAGVIQSPRHLIKEKRETATLKCYPIPRHDTVYWYQQGPGQDPQFLISFYEKMQSDKGSIPDRFSAQQFSDYHSELNMSSLELGDSALYFCASSLRLSSTDTQYFGPGTRLTVL.

This clone was detected only a few times. This chain joins TRBV6-5 and TRBJ1-5; 8 bases are shared with TRBD1. CDR1 is MNHEY and CDR2 is SVGAGI in the germline V gene. V lost 6 bases, J lost 2 bases, and 6 bases stayed unmatched. The CDR3 contains 15 residues. This CDR3 is CASSRSQGGNQPQHF. DNA for the CDR3: TGTGCCAGCAGCCGATCACAGGGGGGCAATCAGCCCCAGCATTTT.

This rearrangement joins TRBV27 to TRBJ1-5; TRBD1 agrees at 7 bases. This CDR3 contains 14 residues. Germline V gene sequence: CDR1 MNHEY, CDR2 SMNVEV (reference sequence). After removal of 6 bases from V and 2 bases from J, the junction contained 4 bases not matched to a gene. CDR3 region: CASRPGTGNQPQHF. DNA for the CDR3: TGTGCCAGCAGACCCGGGACAGGCAATCAGCCCCAGCATTTT.

V and J are TRBV5-4 and TRBJ2-7; D is perhaps TRBD1 (6 bases). V lost 0 bases, J lost 4 bases, and 11 bases lay in between. The CDR3 spans 14 residues. The germline CDR1 and CDR2 sequences are SGHNT and YYREEE (reference sequence). This CDR3 is CASSLGRGKYEQYF. The CDR3 DNA reads as TGTGCCAGCAGCTTGGGTAGGGGGAAGTACGAGCAGTACTTC.

V and J are TRBV5-1 and TRBJ1-2; D gene unclear. This CDR3 comprises 16 residues. The V end was cut by 0 bases, the J end by 8 bases, with 20 bases between. CDR1 SGHRS and CDR2 YFSETQ come from the germline V gene. The CDR3: CASSLDGAADFGGYTF. In nucleotides, the CDR3 is TGCGCCAGCAGCTTGGACGGCGCGGCGGACTTCGGGGGCTACACCTTC.

This clone was counted only a few times. V usage is TRBV21-1 and J usage is TRBJ1-5; the listed D gene, TRBD1, was not tested against the DNA. TRBV21-1 is noted as a pseudogene. This CDR3 is built from 17 residues. The CDR3 DNA follows: TGTGCCAGCAGCAAAGCGCATGGGACAGGTTACAATCAGCCCCAGCATTTT. Protein product: CASSKAHGTGYNQPQHF.

For this clone: The DNA is left out, because the CDR3 cannot be placed on it with certainty; the CDR3 is given as TCRdb lists it. This chain joins TRBV7-9 and TRBJ2-7; TRBD2 reflects the table's D call only, with no check against the DNA. The CDR3 spans 12 amino acids, including both terminal residues. Germline V gives CDR1 SEHNR, CDR2 FQNEAQ (reference sequence). CDR3 loop: CASSLFLSEQYF.

CDR3 residues: CASSVDVGELFF. The CDR3 bases are TGTGCCAGCAGCGTAGATGTCGGGGAGCTGTTTTTT. The chain carries TRBV9 and TRBJ2-2; no clear D gene. The V end lost 0 bases, the J end lost 7 bases, and 4 bases lay between the germline ends. The CDR3 totals 12 residues. CDR1 is SGDLS and CDR2 is YYNGEE in the germline V gene.

V usage is TRBV2 and J usage is TRBJ1-2; 7 bases are a match to TRBD1. CDR3 length equals 15 residues. The ends lost 5 bases at V and 7 bases at J; junction bases unmatched: 13. The germline V gene encodes CDR1 SNHLY and CDR2 FYNNEI. CDR3 sequence: CASSTQKTGFPGYTF. The DNA of the CDR3 is TGTGCCAGCAGTACCCAGAAGACAGGGTTCCCTGGCTACACCTTC.

The chain is built from TRBV7-2 and TRBJ2-5; 8 bases agree with TRBD2. CDR3 length equals 14 residues. CDR1 is SGHTA, CDR2 FQGNSA, per germline. V shed 10 bases, J shed 2 bases, and the junction held 9 bases outside the gene matches. CDR3 sequence (DNA): TGTGCCAACATACCTCCGGGGGGGCAAGAGACCCAGTACTTC. Residues: CANIPPGGQETQYF.